This T cell receptor beta chain was sequenced during a study of beta chain bispecific antibodies for T cell cancers. Overall study context: TRBV sequencing of surviving healthy T cells measured each family's depletion. Surface TRBV12 (TRBV12-3) was on Jurkat, TRBV5-5 on HPB-ALL. Study-level findings and limits: In these mixed samples, most targeted TRBV reads derived from the leukemia cell line.

Libraries carried unique molecular identifiers used for clonotype counts. TCRdb re-called the 5' RACE reads through MiXCR, storing one row per CDR3 protein. Altogether 15,000 to 20,000 distinct CDR3 sequences are present, over 2% being singletons, with the ten largest covering 6.9%. Either OKT3 anti-CD3 antibody or CD3/CD28 beads expanded T cells from blood mononuclear cells over roughly three days. Bispecific antibody was added to 5 x 10^4 normal T cells and 5 x 10^4 target cells. V dropped 8 bases and J dropped 3 bases, with 14 bases sitting between them. The CDR3 consists of 14 residues. CDR1 and CDR2 (germline): LNHNV, YYDKDF (reference sequence). This clonotype was observed many times. Its antigen is unknown.

V is TRBV15 and J is TRBJ2-1; no clear D. Sequenced sample: healthy donor T cells cultured with leukemia cells. The sequence was collected from a human donor in good health. Some clones in this sample may be carry-over from other donors' samples. The chain's CDR3 is CATSGTIDYNEQFF. The CDR3 region has the DNA TGTGCCACCTCCGGAACCATCGACTACAATGAGCAGTTCTTC.